This entry concerns a single T cell receptor beta chain. Repertoires were generated with immunoSEQ multiplex PCR, while TCRdb's copy carries only in-frame clones and drops some. The sample lists roughly 120,000 clones, over 75% occurring once. The data originate from a study of T cell responses to AZD1222 COVID-19 vaccine. For the study at large: Second doses at about 4 or about 12 weeks were pooled.

V was shortened by 1 base and J by 5 bases, with 10 bases between the two germline ends. Looked up from germline, CDR1 is SGDLS and CDR2 is YYNGEE. The CDR3 extends over 15 amino acids. The sequence derives from an adult in good health. This sequence joins TRBV9 and TRBJ1-6; D might be TRBD1 (5 bases). Sample: peripheral blood, taken on day 0 of AZD1222 vaccination. CDR3 sequence: CASSVQGDNNSPLHF. In nucleotides, the CDR3 is TGTGCCAGCAGCGTACAGGGCGACAATAATTCACCCCTCCACTTT. Combining the CDR3 with reference TRBV9 and TRBJ1-6 gives the whole variable domain DSGVTQTPKHLITATGQRVTLRCSPRSGDLSVYWYQQSLDQGLQFLIQYYNGEERAKGNILERFSAQQFPDLHSELNLSSLELGDSALYFCASSVQGDNNSPLHFGNGTRLTVT.